The 20 T cell receptor beta chains below were found in one sample sequenced in a study of regulatory T cells in long-lasting Graves disease. The authors built TCR beta libraries using iRepertoire HTBI primers and Arm-PCR of CDR3 regions. Each CDR3 protein gets one entry after TCRdb re-called the multiplex PCR reads with MiXCR. The data show 400,000 to 500,000 distinct CDR3 sequences, 22% seen once. Specified time point: persistent/refractory GD, antithyroid drugs over 5 years with positive TRAb. RNA isolated from PBMCs was used to make the TCR library. This specimen consisted of peripheral blood mononuclear cells (PBMCs), obtained when the disease was refractory, from a patient treated with antithyroid drugs. The receptors come from a female donor with Graves disease.

As to this clonotype: This may stem from a read error, because a much larger clone lies one nucleotide away. This chain joins TRBV7-2 and TRBJ1-4; no clear D. The germline gives CDR1 SGHTA, CDR2 FQGNSA. The CDR3 consists of 14 residues. DNA of the CDR3: TGTGCCAGCAGCCCGCGGCAGGCTAAGGAAAAACGGTTTTTT. Its translation: CASSPRQAKEKRFF.

As for this clonotype: A much larger clone lies a single base off, so this may be a read error. The CDR3 DNA sequence: TGTGCCAGCAGGGAGATACGACAGAGGAGCTACACCTTC. Translated: CASREIRQRSYTF. The rearrangement joins TRBV6-1 to TRBJ1-2; D possibly corresponds to TRBD1 (5 bases). Trimming took off 6 bases at V and 9 bases at J, with 17 bases between the two ends. The CDR3 has 13 residues. CDR1 is MNHNS, CDR2 SASEGT, per germline.

The V call is TRBV7-8, the J call TRBJ1-5; the D is unclear. This CDR3 region has 16 residues. Germline V CDR1 and CDR2: SGHVS, FQNEAQ. V lost 1 base and J 0 bases, leaving 10 bases between the germline ends. The CDR3, as DNA: TGTGCCAGCAGCTTAGGGCGGACCATTAGCAATCAGCCCCAGCATTTT. It is translated as CASSLGRTISNQPQHF.

This clonotype was found a few times. This rearrangement joins TRBV7-9 to TRBJ2-5, with D perhaps matching TRBD2 (6 bases). Germline V gene sequence: CDR1 SEHNR, CDR2 FQNEAQ (reference sequence). The CDR3 totals 15 residues. The V and J ends lost 6 bases and 4 bases respectively, with 18 bases between them. The CDR3 bases are TGTGCCAGCAGTTCCCCCACGGAGGGGATAGAGACCCAGTACTTC. The encoded protein is CASSSPTEGIETQYF.

The CDR3 coding sequence is TGTGCCAGCAGCCCAACTCTAGCGGGGGGGCGGGAGACCCAGTACTTC. Protein sequence: CASSPTLAGGRETQYF. This chain connects TRBV3-1 to TRBJ2-5, with 12 bases lining up with TRBD2. Unmatched junction bases numbered 8, after V lost 4 bases and J lost 5 bases. Germline CDR1 and CDR2: LGHDT and YNNKEL (reference sequence). There are 16 residues in the CDR3.

This clonotype was seen repeatedly, ten times or more. The rearrangement joins TRBV7-2 to TRBJ1-6; D unresolved. Trimming shortened V by 2 bases and J by 8 bases, and 4 bases separated the two germline ends. Germline lookup yields CDR1 SGHTA and CDR2 FQGNSA. CDR3 length equals 12 residues. This CDR3 reads CASSLLHSPLHF. CDR3 in DNA: TGTGCCAGCAGCTTACTCCATTCACCCCTCCACTTT. The full variable domain, in which reference TRBV7-2 and TRBJ1-6 provide the parts outside the CDR3, is GAGVSQSPSNKVTEKGKDVELRCDPISGHTALYWYRQSLGQGLEFLIYFQGNSAPDKSGLPSDRFSAERTGGSVSTLTIQRTQQEDSAVYLCASSLLHSPLHFGNGTRLTVT.

The chain combines TRBV27 with TRBJ1-1; a weak D match, TRBD1 (6 bases). Trimming left V 0 bases short and J 7 bases short, with 15 bases between. Germline-derived CDR1 and CDR2 are MNHEY and SMNVEV (reference sequence). The CDR3 spans 15 residues. CDR3 residues: CASSLSVLTGSEAFF. The DNA of the CDR3 is TGTGCCAGCAGTTTATCCGTATTAACAGGGAGTGAAGCTTTCTTT.

J is TRBJ2-7 and V is TRBV5-1, with 8 positions matching TRBD1. This CDR3 is built from 14 residues. Germline V gene data show CDR1 as SGHRS and CDR2 as YFSETQ. V trimming: 4 bases; J trimming: 3 bases; junction bases outside the gene matches: 6. The CDR3 region is CASSPDRGDYEQYF. DNA for the CDR3: TGCGCCAGCAGCCCCGACAGGGGTGACTACGAGCAGTACTTC.

The rearrangement joins TRBV12-3 or TRBV12-4 to TRBJ1-1; no definite D call. The length of the CDR3 is 12 residues. V was pared by 8 bases and J by 6 bases, with 13 bases between. The DNA of the CDR3 is TGTGCCAGCGGGTTGGGTGCCGCTGAAGCTTTCTTT. It yields the protein CASGLGAAEAFF.

The J gene is TRBJ2-2, the V gene TRBV4-3; 8 bases map to TRBD1. Unmatched junction bases numbered 1, after V lost 0 bases and J lost 4 bases. Germline values: CDR1 LGHNA, CDR2 YSLEER. The CDR3 is 15 amino acids. The CDR3 spells CASSQDGTGTGELFF. The CDR3 bases are TGCGCCAGCAGCCAAGATGGGACAGGCACCGGGGAGCTGTTTTTT.

This chain joins TRBV6-1 and TRBJ1-6, with D uncertain. The CDR3 has 14 amino acids. Germline V gives CDR1 MNHNS, CDR2 SASEGT. Trimming left V 7 bases short and J 6 bases short, with 13 bases between. CDR3 sequence reads: CASIAGFGNSPLHF. The DNA for the CDR3 is TGTGCCAGCATAGCGGGCTTCGGTAATTCACCCCTCCACTTT.

This clonotype was seen repeatedly, ten times or more. The V call is TRBV19, the J call TRBJ1-1; the D gene is possibly TRBD1 (5 bases). Trimming stripped 4 bases from V and 6 bases from J, with 18 bases between. CDR3 length: 15 residues. The germline gives CDR1 LNHDA, CDR2 SQIVND (reference sequence). CDR3 region: CASSTRQSGWAEAFF. The CDR3 nucleotides are TGTGCCAGTAGTACACGACAGTCGGGGTGGGCTGAAGCTTTCTTT.

J is TRBJ2-2 and V is TRBV27; TRBD1 aligns across 9 bases. The CDR3 runs to 16 residues. Germline values: CDR1 MNHEY, CDR2 SMNVEV (reference sequence). Germline trimming cut 5 bases from V and 0 bases from J; bases unmatched to any gene: 4. In DNA form, the CDR3 reads TGTGCCAGCAGTCACGGACAGGGGACGAACACCGGGGAGCTGTTTTTT. Translation: CASSHGQGTNTGELFF.

A remark on this clonotype: A much larger clone differs from this one at a single base, so this may be a read error. This chain joins TRBV2 and TRBJ1-3; maybe TRBD1 (5 bases). CDR1 is SNHLY and CDR2 is FYNNEI in the germline V gene. This CDR3 is 13 amino acids long. This chain's CDR3 is CVSSEGSGNTIYF. The CDR3 DNA is TGTGTCAGCAGTGAGGGGTCTGGAAACACCATATATTTT.

This clonotype was observed at least ten times. The rearrangement joins TRBV15 to TRBJ2-7; the D gene is possibly TRBD2 (6 bases). The germline V and J ends were trimmed by 1 base and 7 bases, with 14 bases remaining between them. The CDR3 is 14 residues long. CDR1 and CDR2 (germline): LNHNV, YYDKDF (reference sequence). CDR3 sequence: CATSRGKLAWEQYF. CDR3 in DNA: TGTGCCACCAGCAGAGGAAAACTAGCTTGGGAGCAGTACTTC.

This clonotype was found many times. The chain employs TRBV7-2 and TRBJ1-5; D perhaps matches TRBD1 (6 bases). Germline V CDR1 and CDR2: SGHTA, FQGNSA. V was trimmed by 2 bases and J by 4 bases, leaving 18 bases between them. This CDR3 region has 17 residues. The CDR3: CASSLRPSGDTNQPQHF. CDR3 sequence (DNA): TGTGCCAGCAGCTTAAGGCCCAGTGGGGACACTAATCAGCCCCAGCATTTT.

The table lists this clonotype with many counts. This CDR3 is CASSLSGWDTEAFF. DNA of the CDR3: TGTGCCAGCAGTCTCTCAGGGTGGGACACTGAAGCTTTCTTT. The chain employs TRBV12-3 or TRBV12-4 and TRBJ1-1; D may be TRBD1 (5 bases). The CDR3 sequence is 14 residues long. V lost 5 bases to trimming and J lost 3 bases, with 13 bases between them.

The J gene is TRBJ2-6, the V gene TRBV6-1; a weak D match, TRBD2 (5 bases). Deletions cut 9 bases from V and 4 bases from J, with 16 bases between. CDR3 length equals 15 residues. Looked up from germline, CDR1 is MNHNS and CDR2 is SASEGT. The CDR3 DNA reads as TGTGCCAGTACCGGGGAAGCCGGAGGGGCCAACGTCCTGACTTTC. Protein product: CASTGEAGGANVLTF.

The sample holds many counts of this clonotype. The J gene is TRBJ1-1, the V gene TRBV20-1; D is ambiguous. Trimming left V 6 bases short and J 1 base short, with 6 bases between. The CDR3 consists of 11 residues. Germline V gene sequence: CDR1 DFQATT, CDR2 SNEGSKA (reference sequence). The CDR3 sequence is CSAGGNTEAFF. The CDR3 region has the DNA TGCAGTGCCGGTGGGAACACTGAAGCTTTCTTT.

This clonotype came up many times. The chain carries TRBV12-3 or TRBV12-4 and TRBJ2-5, with 9 bases aligning to TRBD2. The J segment lost 2 bases and the V segment lost 10 bases, leaving 5 bases of the junction unmatched. This CDR3 has 13 residues. The CDR3 DNA follows: TGTGCCACCTCAACTAGCGGGCAAGAGACCCAGTACTTC. It encodes CATSTSGQETQYF.